This TCR beta chain is from a study of T cells after yellow fever vaccination. Overall study findings and caveats: It was a weaker secondary response, yet one that peaked faster, at day 5 versus 15. The presence of abundant clonotypes contaminating from the bulk population was possible in FACS-sorted repertoires. Among all clonotypes, a small share was observed in both CD4 and CD8 compartments.

Template switching with 5'RACE generated the TCR cDNA and added a universal primer site and UMIs. TCRdb analysed the 5' RACE reads with MiXCR anew, one entry per CDR3 protein. The sample comprises about 310,000 distinct CDR3 sequences, around 3.6% of which are singletons, and 20% to 30% rests with the top ten. This clonotype was observed a handful of times. Its target is unknown. The CDR3 contains 15 residues. V lost 0 bases and J 6 bases, leaving 11 bases between the germline ends. Germline V gives CDR1 LGHNT, CDR2 FRNRAP. This receptor was identified in a man younger than 30 who received the YFV17D yellow fever vaccine. Sequenced material: PBMCs, taken on the day of the yellow fever booster vaccination. The V call is TRBV12-5, the J call TRBJ2-2; D remains ambiguous. CDR3 nucleotides: TGTGCTAGTGGTTTGGTAATGGTTTCCCCCGGGGAGCTGTTTTTT. It encodes CASGLVMVSPGELFF.